This T cell receptor beta chain was retrieved from a study of blood T cells in healthy people across ages. Each sample had at least 6 million PBMCs isolated. The V segment lost 5 bases and the J segment 5 bases; nucleotides outside the gene matches: 14. CDR1 KGHSH and CDR2 LQKENI come from the germline V gene. The CDR3 has 16 amino acids. This clonotype was observed a few times. Primed by a sample-barcoded 5' primer and a J-beta primer mix, a second PCR proceeded for 7 to 11 cycles. From the 5' RACE reads, TCRdb called clonotypes with MiXCR, one entry per CDR3 protein. The sample holds about 780,000 distinct CDR3 sequences, about 26% seen once. These data also formed part of another study, on T cells of mothers and their children. This second study says: Amplification in the second PCR used the M1S primer, which added sample barcodes and 2-4 random nucleotides. Thymic selection shapes TCR recombination output similarly in related and unrelated pairs.

The chain carries TRBV18 and TRBJ2-5; 7 bases fit TRBD1. This TCR was recovered from a boy aged 5-17 years in good health. Sequencing input: blood. CDR3 residues: CASSENRDSGWETQYF. Written as DNA, the CDR3 is TGTGCCAGCTCAGAGAACCGGGACAGCGGTTGGGAGACCCAGTACTTC.